One and the same sample provided the 4 T cell receptor beta chains below, sequenced in a study of regulatory T cells in long-lasting Graves disease. The authors built TCR beta libraries using iRepertoire HTBI primers and Arm-PCR of CDR3 regions. TCRdb reprocessed the multiplex PCR reads via MiXCR and lists one record per CDR3 protein. The sample yields 510,000 or so distinct CDR3 sequences, around 12% seen once. Regarding time point: newly diagnosed GD, antithyroid drugs for less than 3 months. Following extraction of RNA from PBMCs, that RNA was used to make the TCR library. The data also belong to a second study, concerning T cells in Graves' hyperthyroidism and ophthalmopathy.

This specimen consisted of peripheral blood mononuclear cells (PBMCs), obtained at new diagnosis, from a patient treated with antithyroid drugs. The receptors originated from a woman in her 30s with Graves disease.

In its sample, this clonotype was seen a few times. CDR3 nucleotide sequence: TGTGCCAGCAGTTACCCTGGACAGGGCGAGGGGGAAGCTTTCTTT. Residues: CASSYPGQGEGEAFF. This sequence joins TRBV6-5 and TRBJ1-1, with 8 bases matching TRBD1. CDR1 and CDR2 from the germline V gene are MNHEY and SVGAGI. The junction had 10 bases not matched to a gene; V was cut back by 2 bases and J by 8 bases. The CDR3 sequence is 15 residues long.

This clonotype was recorded at least ten times. This chain connects TRBV19 to TRBJ2-2, with 8 bases matching TRBD1. Germline CDR1 reads LNHDA; CDR2 reads SQIVND (reference sequence). The V gene end was trimmed by 3 bases and the J gene end by 5 bases; junction bases not matched to a gene: 14. The CDR3 consists of 18 residues. This CDR3 is CASSIGHDRGGWTGELFF. CDR3 in DNA: TGTGCCAGTAGTATTGGACATGACAGGGGCGGATGGACCGGGGAGCTGTTTTTT.

Concerning this clonotype itself: This may stem from a read error, because a much larger clone lies one nucleotide away. The rearrangement joins TRBV13 to TRBJ1-1; unclear D gene. The CDR3 loop spans 14 amino acids. Germline V gene lookup returns CDR1 PRHDT and CDR2 FYEKMQ (reference sequence). CDR3 DNA: TGTGCCAGCAACTTAACGGCAGTGCTTAACGAAGCTTTCTTT. It is translated as CASNLTAVLNEAFF.

This clonotype was found many times. The rearrangement links TRBV11-2 to TRBJ2-1; 8 nucleotides line up with TRBD2. Germline loops: CDR1 SGHAT, CDR2 FQNNGV. Trimming cost V 1 base and J 14 bases; bases outside gene matches: 10. The CDR3 is 14 amino acids. The CDR3 protein is CASSLVSSGSGKFF. CDR3 sequence (DNA): TGTGCCAGCAGCTTAGTATCCAGCGGGAGTGGGAAGTTCTTC.